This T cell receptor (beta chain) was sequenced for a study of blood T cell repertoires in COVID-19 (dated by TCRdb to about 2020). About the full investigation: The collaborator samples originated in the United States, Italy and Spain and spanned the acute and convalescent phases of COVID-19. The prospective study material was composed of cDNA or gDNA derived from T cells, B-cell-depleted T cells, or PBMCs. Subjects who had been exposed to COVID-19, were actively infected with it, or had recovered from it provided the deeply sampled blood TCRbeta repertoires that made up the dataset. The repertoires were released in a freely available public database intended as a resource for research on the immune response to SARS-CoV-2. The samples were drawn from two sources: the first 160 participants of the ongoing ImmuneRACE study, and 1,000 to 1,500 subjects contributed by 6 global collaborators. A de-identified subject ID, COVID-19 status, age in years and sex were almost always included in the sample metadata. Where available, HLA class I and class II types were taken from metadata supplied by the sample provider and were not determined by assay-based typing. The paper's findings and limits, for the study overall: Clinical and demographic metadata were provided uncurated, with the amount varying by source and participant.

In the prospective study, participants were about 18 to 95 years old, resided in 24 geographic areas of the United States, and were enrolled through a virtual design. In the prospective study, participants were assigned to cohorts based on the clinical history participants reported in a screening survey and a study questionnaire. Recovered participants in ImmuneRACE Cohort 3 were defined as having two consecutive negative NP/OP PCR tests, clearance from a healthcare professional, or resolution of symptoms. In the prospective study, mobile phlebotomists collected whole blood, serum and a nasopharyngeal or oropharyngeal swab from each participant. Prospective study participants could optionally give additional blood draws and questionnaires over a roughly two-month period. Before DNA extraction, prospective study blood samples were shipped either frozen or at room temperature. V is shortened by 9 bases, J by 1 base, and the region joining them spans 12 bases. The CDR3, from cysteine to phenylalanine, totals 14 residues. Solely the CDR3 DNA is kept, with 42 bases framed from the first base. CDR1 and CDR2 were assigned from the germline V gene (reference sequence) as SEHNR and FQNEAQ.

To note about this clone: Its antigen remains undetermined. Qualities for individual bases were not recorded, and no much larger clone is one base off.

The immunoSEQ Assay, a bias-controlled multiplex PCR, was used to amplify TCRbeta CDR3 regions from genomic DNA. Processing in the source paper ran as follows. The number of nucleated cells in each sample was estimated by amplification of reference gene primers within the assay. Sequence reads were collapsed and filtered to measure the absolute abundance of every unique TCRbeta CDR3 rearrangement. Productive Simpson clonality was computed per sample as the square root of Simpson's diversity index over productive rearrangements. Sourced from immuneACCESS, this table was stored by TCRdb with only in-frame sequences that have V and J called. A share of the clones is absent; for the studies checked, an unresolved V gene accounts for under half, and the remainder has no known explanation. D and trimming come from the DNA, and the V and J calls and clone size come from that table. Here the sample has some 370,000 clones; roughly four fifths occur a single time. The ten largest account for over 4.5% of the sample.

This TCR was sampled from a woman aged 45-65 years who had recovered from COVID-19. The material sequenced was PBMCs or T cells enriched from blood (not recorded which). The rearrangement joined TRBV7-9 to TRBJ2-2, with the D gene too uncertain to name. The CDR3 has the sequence CASGHTRNTGELFF. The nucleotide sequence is TGTGCCAGTGGGCATACACGGAACACCGGGGAGCTGTTTTTT.